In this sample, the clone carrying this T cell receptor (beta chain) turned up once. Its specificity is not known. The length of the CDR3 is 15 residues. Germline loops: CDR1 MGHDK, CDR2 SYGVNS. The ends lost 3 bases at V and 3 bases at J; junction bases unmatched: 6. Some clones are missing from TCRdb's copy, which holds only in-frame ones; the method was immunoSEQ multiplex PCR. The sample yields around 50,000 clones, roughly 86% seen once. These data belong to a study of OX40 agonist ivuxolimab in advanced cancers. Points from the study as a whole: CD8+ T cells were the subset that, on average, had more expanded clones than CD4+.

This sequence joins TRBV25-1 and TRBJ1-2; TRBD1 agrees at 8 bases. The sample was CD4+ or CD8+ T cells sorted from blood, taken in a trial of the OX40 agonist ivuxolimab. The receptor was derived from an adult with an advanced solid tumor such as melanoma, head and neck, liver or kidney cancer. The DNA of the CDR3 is TGTGCCAGCAGTGAGCCCGGACAGGGCGACTATGGCTACACCTTC. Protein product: CASSEPGQGDYGYTF.